These 17 T cell receptor beta chains were sequenced from one sample in a study of T cells after yellow fever vaccination. TCRdb ran MiXCR on the 5' RACE reads and lists one entry per CDR3 protein. The table has more than 450,000 distinct CDR3 sequences, less than 25% seen once. The material sequenced was PBMCs, taken 21 days after the first yellow fever vaccination. The receptors were gathered from a man in his late teens or twenties who received the YFV17D yellow fever vaccine.

The V gene is TRBV7-9, the J gene TRBJ2-1; unclear D gene. V lost 0 bases and J lost 8, with 14 bases in between. Germline V gene sequence: CDR1 SEHNR, CDR2 FQNEAQ (reference sequence). This CDR3 is 15 amino acids long. The CDR3 bases are TGTGCCAGCAGCTTAGCGGGGAACCTCGGCTATGAGCAGTTCTTC. Its translation: CASSLAGNLGYEQFF.

This clonotype was seen more than once but under ten times. This sequence joins TRBV10-3 and TRBJ2-3, with 10 bases fitting TRBD2. J lost 2 bases, V lost 2 bases, and 4 bases had no gene match. CDR1 ENHRY and CDR2 SYGVKD come from the germline V gene. CDR3 length equals 16 residues. The CDR3 nucleotides are TGTGCCATCAGTGAGCCAAGCGGGGGGGTCACAGATACGCAGTATTTT. Residues: CAISEPSGGVTDTQYF.

This clonotype appeared many times. V and J are TRBV5-1 and TRBJ2-3; D is unresolved. V was pared by 4 bases and J by 0 bases, with 9 bases between. Germline V gene sequence: CDR1 SGHRS, CDR2 YFSETQ. There are 14 residues in the CDR3. DNA for the CDR3: TGCGCCAGCAGCAGAATATCTAGCACAGATACGCAGTATTTT. It encodes CASSRISSTDTQYF.

This clonotype appeared a few times. The V call is TRBV20-1, the J call TRBJ2-1, with D possibly being TRBD1 or TRBD2 (5 bases each). CDR3 length: 12 amino acids. V shed 0 bases and J shed 16 bases, with 16 bases lying between them. Germline V gene lookup returns CDR1 DFQATT and CDR2 SNEGSKA (reference sequence). In DNA form, the CDR3 reads TGCAGTGCTAGAGAGGACCGGGACCTATCTTTCTTC. Translating gives CSAREDRDLSFF.

This clonotype was counted a few times. The rearrangement uses TRBV12-3 or TRBV12-4 and TRBJ1-4; 12 bases agree with TRBD1. This CDR3 region has 15 residues. Losses at the gene ends were 4 bases for V and 8 bases for J; bases not matched to a gene: 5. The chain's CDR3 is CASSSGTGGTEKLFF. Here the CDR3 DNA reads TGTGCCAGCAGTTCGGGGACAGGGGGCACCGAAAAACTGTTTTTT.

The rearrangement links TRBV4-3 to TRBJ2-2; maybe TRBD1 (5 bases). Germline CDR1 reads LGHNA; CDR2 reads YSLEER. This CDR3 region has 15 residues. V was shortened by 0 bases and J by 1 base, with 6 bases between the two germline ends. The CDR3 reads CASSQDRVNTGELFF. In DNA form, the CDR3 reads TGCGCCAGCAGCCAAGACAGGGTGAACACCGGGGAGCTGTTTTTT.

The chain recombines TRBV4-2 with TRBJ1-1; D perhaps matches TRBD1 (6 bases). Per the germline V gene, CDR1 is LGHNA and CDR2 is YNFKEQ. The CDR3 extends over 15 amino acids. V lost 3 bases, J lost 0 bases, and 11 bases lay in between. The CDR3 DNA reads TGTGCCAGCAGCCACGCCGGGGGGCTGAACACTGAAGCTTTCTTT. It encodes CASSHAGGLNTEAFF.

CDR3 nucleotides: TGTGCCAGCACAACTAGCGGGGGGGCGGGAGAGACCCAGTACTTC. Protein: CASTTSGGAGETQYF. The chain recombines TRBV12-3 or TRBV12-4 with TRBJ2-5; 13 bases agree with TRBD2. The CDR3 is 15 residues long. V was clipped by 7 bases and J by 4 bases; unmatched bases: 6.

The J gene is TRBJ1-3, the V gene TRBV7-4, with D tentatively TRBD1 (6 bases). The ends were cut back, 7 bases at V and 3 bases at J, with 16 bases in the middle. In germline, CDR1 is SGHVT, CDR2 SQSDAQ. CDR3 length: 15 residues. The CDR3 nucleotides are TGTGCCAGCACCCGGGGGCCAACCGGTGGAAACACCATATATTTT. This encodes CASTRGPTGGNTIYF.

This clonotype was detected a few times. V is TRBV20-1 and J is TRBJ2-1; TRBD2 agrees at 7 bases. The J segment lost 0 bases and the V segment lost 1 base, leaving 3 bases of the junction unmatched. Germline V gives CDR1 DFQATT, CDR2 SNEGSKA (reference sequence). The CDR3 consists of 15 residues. CDR3 DNA: TGCAGTGCTAGAGTCGGGGGGAACTCCTACAATGAGCAGTTCTTC. This gives the protein CSARVGGNSYNEQFF.

In its sample, this clonotype was seen a few times. A much larger clonotype is one base distant, so this may be a read error. The chain combines TRBV27 with TRBJ2-6; D call uncertain. This CDR3 region has 14 residues. From germline, CDR1 is MNHEY and CDR2 SMNVEV (reference sequence). The germline V and J ends were trimmed by 5 bases and 0 bases, with 5 bases remaining between them. The CDR3: CASSQSSGANVLTF. The DNA of the CDR3 is TGTGCCAGCAGTCAAAGCTCTGGGGCCAACGTCCTGACTTTC.

This clonotype was counted only a few times. The chain joins TRBV6-5 to TRBJ1-6, with 8 nucleotides matching TRBD1. This CDR3 spans 16 amino acids. J lost 4 bases, V lost 6 bases, and 8 bases had no gene match. CDR1 MNHEY and CDR2 SVGAGI come from the germline V gene. CDR3 residues: CASRTGDYDYNSPLHF. CDR3 DNA: TGTGCCAGCAGGACAGGGGACTATGATTATAATTCACCCCTCCACTTT.

V and J are TRBV7-6 and TRBJ2-7, with TRBD1 matching over 12 bases. V dropped 5 bases and J dropped 4; count of bases not matched to a gene: 6. CDR3 size: 15 residues. Germline CDR1 SGHVS, CDR2 FNYEAQ. The CDR3 DNA follows: TGTGCCAGCAGCCCGGGACAGGGGGCAGTGTACGAGCAGTACTTC. Its protein product is CASSPGQGAVYEQYF.

The chain is built from TRBV7-9 and TRBJ1-4; D remains unclear. V was pared by 3 bases and J by 4 bases, with 9 bases between. Germline V gene lookup returns CDR1 SEHNR and CDR2 FQNEAQ (reference sequence). The CDR3 has 14 amino acids. CDR3 sequence reads: CASSFGLGNEKLFF. CDR3 bases: TGTGCCAGCAGCTTTGGACTTGGTAATGAAAAACTGTTTTTT. The full variable domain, its missing parts supplied by reference TRBV7-9 and TRBJ1-4, is DTGVSQNPRHKITKRGQNVTFRCDPISEHNRLYWYRQTLGQGPEFLTYFQNEAQLEKSRLLSDRFSAERPKGSFSTLEIQRTEQGDSAMYLCASSFGLGNEKLFFGSGTQLSVL.

This clonotype was seen many times. V is TRBV2 and J is TRBJ2-1; TRBD1 aligns across 10 bases. Germline lookup yields CDR1 SNHLY and CDR2 FYNNEI. The CDR3 runs 13 residues. V lost 8 bases and J lost 4; bases outside the gene matches: 2. The CDR3 loop is CASSGQGYNEQFF. The CDR3 coding sequence is TGTGCCAGCTCGGGACAGGGGTACAATGAGCAGTTCTTC.

J is TRBJ2-6 and V is TRBV20-1, with D tentatively TRBD1 or TRBD2 (5 bases each). V shed 3 bases and J shed 1 base, with 10 bases lying between them. This CDR3 is 15 amino acids long. Per germline, CDR1 DFQATT and CDR2 SNEGSKA (reference sequence). In DNA, the CDR3 is TGCAGTGCTAGGGGGGACCTTTCTGGGGCCAACGTCCTGACTTTC. The encoded protein is CSARGDLSGANVLTF.

This clonotype was observed many times. The chain uses TRBV5-1 and TRBJ1-1, with D possibly TRBD1 on 5 matching bases. Trimming stripped 3 bases from V and 2 bases from J, with 11 bases between. The CDR3 loop spans 14 amino acids. Germline CDR1 and CDR2: SGHRS and YFSETQ. CDR3 nucleotide sequence: TGCGCCAGCAGCTCGACAGCGTCAAACACTGAAGCTTTCTTT. This translates into CASSSTASNTEAFF.